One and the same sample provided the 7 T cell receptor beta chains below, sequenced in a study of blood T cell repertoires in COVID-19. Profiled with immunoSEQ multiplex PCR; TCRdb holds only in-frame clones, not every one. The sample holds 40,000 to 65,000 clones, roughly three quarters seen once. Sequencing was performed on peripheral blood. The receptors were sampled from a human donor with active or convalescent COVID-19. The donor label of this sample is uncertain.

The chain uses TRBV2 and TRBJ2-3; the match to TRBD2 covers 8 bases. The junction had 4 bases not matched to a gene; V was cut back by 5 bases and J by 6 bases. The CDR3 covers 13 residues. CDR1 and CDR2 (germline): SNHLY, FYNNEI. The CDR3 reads CASSREGTDTQYF. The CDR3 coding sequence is TGTGCCAGCAGTCGGGAGGGGACCGATACGCAGTATTTT.

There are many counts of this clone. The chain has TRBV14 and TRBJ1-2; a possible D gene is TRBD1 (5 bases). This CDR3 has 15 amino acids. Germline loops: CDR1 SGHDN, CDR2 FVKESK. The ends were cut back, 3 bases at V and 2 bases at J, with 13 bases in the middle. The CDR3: CASSHRQLPNYGYTF. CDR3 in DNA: TGTGCCAGCAGCCACCGACAGCTACCAAACTATGGCTACACCTTC.

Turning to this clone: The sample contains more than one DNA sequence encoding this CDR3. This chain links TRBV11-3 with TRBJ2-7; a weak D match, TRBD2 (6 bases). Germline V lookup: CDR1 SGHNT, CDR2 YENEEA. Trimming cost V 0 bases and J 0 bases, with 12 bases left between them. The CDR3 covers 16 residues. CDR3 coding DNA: TGTGCCAGCAGCTTAGATTTGGGAGCGGGCTCCTACGAGCAGTACTTC. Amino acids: CASSLDLGAGSYEQYF.

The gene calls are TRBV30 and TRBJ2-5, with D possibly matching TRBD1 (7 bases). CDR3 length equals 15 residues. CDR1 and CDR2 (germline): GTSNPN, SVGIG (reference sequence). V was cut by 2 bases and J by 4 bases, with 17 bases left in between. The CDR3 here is CAWSLKGARGETQYF. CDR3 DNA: TGTGCCTGGAGTTTGAAGGGGGCGCGGGGAGAGACCCAGTACTTC.

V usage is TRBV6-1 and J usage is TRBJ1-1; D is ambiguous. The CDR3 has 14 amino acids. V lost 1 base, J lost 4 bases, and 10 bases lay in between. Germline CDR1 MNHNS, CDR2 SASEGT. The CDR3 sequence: CASSEGGIITEAFF. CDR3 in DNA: TGTGCCAGCAGTGAAGGAGGGATAATCACTGAAGCTTTCTTT.

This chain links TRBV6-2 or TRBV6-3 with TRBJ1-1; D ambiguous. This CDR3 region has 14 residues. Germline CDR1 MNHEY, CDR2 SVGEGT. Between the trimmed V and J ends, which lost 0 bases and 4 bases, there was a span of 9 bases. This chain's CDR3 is CASSYSGRGTEAFF. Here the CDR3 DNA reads TGTGCCAGCAGTTACTCCGGCCGGGGCACTGAAGCTTTCTTT.

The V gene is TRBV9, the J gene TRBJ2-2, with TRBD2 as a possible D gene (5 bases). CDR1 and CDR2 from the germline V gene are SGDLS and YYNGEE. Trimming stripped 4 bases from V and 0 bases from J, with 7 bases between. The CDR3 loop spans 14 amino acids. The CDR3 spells CASSSLANTGELFF. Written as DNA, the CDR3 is TGTGCCAGCAGCTCACTAGCGAACACCGGGGAGCTGTTTTTT.